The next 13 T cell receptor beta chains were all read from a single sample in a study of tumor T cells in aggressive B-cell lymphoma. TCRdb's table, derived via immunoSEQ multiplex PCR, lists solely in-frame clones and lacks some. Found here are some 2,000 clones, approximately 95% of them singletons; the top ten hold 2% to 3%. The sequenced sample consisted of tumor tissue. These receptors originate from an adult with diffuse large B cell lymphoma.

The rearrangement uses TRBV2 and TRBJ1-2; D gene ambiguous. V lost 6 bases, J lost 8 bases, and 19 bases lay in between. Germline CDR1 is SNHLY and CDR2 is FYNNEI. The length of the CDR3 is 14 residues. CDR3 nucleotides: TGTGCCAGCAGCCTCTTCAGCACGTCGGGGGGCTACACCTTC. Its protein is CASSLFSTSGGYTF.

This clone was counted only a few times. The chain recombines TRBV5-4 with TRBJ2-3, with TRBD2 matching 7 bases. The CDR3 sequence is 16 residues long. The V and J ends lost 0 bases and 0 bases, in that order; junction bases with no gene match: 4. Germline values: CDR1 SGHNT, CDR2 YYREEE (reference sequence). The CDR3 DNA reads TGTGCCAGCAGCTTGGACAGCGGGGCTAGCACAGATACGCAGTATTTT. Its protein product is CASSLDSGASTDTQYF. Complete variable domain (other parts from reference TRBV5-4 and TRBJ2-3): ETGVTQSPTHLIKTRGQQVTLRCSSQSGHNTVSWYQQALGQGPQFIFQYYREEENGRGNFPPRFSGLQFPNYSSELNVNALELDDSALYLCASSLDSGASTDTQYFGPGTRLTVL.

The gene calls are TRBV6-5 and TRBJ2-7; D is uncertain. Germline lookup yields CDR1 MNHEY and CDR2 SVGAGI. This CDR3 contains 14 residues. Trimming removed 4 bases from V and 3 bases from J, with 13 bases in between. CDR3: CASSSPGRHYEQYF. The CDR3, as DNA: TGTGCCAGCAGTTCCCCCGGAAGACACTACGAGCAGTACTTC.

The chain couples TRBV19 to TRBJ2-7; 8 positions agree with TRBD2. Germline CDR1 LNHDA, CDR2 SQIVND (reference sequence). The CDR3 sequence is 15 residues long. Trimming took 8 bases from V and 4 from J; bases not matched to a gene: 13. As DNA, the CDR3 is TGTGCCAGTTCTCTCCTAGCGGGCCCAGGTTACGAGCAGTACTTC. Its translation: CASSLLAGPGYEQYF.

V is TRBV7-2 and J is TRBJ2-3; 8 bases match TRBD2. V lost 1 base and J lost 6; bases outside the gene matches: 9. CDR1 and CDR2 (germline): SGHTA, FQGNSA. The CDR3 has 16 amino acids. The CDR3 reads CASSLGPGAGVDTQYF. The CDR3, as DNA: TGTGCCAGCAGCTTAGGTCCGGGAGCGGGGGTCGATACGCAGTATTTT.

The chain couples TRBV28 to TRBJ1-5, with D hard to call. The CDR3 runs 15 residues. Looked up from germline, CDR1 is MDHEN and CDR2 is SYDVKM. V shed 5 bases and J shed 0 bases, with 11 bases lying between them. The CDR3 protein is CASSPEPFSNQPQHF. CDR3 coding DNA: TGTGCCAGCAGTCCAGAACCTTTTAGCAATCAGCCCCAGCATTTT. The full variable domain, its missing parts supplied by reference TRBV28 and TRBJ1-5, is DVKVTQSSRYLVKRTGEKVFLECVQDMDHENMFWYRQDPGLGLRLIYFSYDVKMKEKGDIPEGYSVSREKKERFSLILESASTNQTSMYLCASSPEPFSNQPQHFGDGTRLSIL.

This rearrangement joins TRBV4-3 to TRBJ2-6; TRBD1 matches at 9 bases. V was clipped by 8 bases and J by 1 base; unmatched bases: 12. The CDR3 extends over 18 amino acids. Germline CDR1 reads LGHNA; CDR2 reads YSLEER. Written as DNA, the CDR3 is TGCGCCAGCCAGCTAGTGAGGACAGGGGAGTCTGGGGCCAACGTCCTGACTTTC. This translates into CASQLVRTGESGANVLTF.

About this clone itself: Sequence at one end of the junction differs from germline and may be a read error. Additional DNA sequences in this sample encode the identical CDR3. The CDR3 DNA sequence: TGTGCCAGCACCCCGACAGGGACCGAAAAATTGTTTTTT. The encoded protein is CASTPTGTEKLFF. The chain has TRBV25-1 and TRBJ1-4; 7 nucleotides line up with TRBD1. Per germline, CDR1 MGHDK and CDR2 SYGVNS. The CDR3 covers 13 residues. Complete variable domain (other parts from reference TRBV25-1 and TRBJ1-4): EADIYQTPRYLVIGTGKKITLECSQTMGHDKMYWYQQDPGMELHLIHYSYGVNSTEKGDLSSESTVSRIRTEHFPLTLESARPSHTSQYLCASTPTGTEKLFFGSGTQLSVL.

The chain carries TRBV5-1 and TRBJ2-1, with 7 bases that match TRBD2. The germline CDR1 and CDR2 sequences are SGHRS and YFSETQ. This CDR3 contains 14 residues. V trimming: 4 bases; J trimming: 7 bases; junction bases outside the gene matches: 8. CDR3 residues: CASSPETSLNEQFF. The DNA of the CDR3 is TGCGCCAGCAGCCCCGAGACTAGCCTTAATGAGCAGTTCTTC.

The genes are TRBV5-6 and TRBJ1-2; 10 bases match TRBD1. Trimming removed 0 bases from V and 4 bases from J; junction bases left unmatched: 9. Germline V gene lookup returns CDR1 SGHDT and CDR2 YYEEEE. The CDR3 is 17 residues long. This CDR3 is CASSLAPTGGDSYGYTF. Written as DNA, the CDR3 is TGTGCCAGCAGCTTGGCCCCGACAGGGGGCGATAGCTATGGCTACACCTTC.

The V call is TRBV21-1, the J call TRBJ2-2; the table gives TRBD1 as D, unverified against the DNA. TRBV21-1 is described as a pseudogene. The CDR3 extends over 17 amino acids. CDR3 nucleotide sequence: TGTGCCAGCAGCGCACGGACAGGGGGGGATGGCACCGGGGAGCTGTTTTTT. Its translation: CASSARTGGDGTGELFF.

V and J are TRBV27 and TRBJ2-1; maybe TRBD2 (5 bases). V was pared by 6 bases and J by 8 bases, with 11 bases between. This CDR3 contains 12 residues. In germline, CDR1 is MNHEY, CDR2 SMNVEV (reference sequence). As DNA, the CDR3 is TGTGCCAGCAGAATAGGGAGCCATGAGCAGTTCTTC. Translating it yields CASRIGSHEQFF.

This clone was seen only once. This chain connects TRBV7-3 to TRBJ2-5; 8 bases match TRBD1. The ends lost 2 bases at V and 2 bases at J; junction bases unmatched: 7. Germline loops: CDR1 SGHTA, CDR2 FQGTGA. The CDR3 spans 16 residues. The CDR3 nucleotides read TGTGCCAGCAGCTTATCTGGGACAGGCGTTCAAGAGACCCAGTACTTC. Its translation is CASSLSGTGVQETQYF.